The 6 T cell receptor beta chains in this list originate from one sample, sequenced in a study of OX40 agonist ivuxolimab in advanced cancers. The method was immunoSEQ multiplex PCR; TCRdb's version includes in-frame clones alone and lacks a portion of them. The table lists approximately 70,000 clones, about 85% of them singletons, with about 0.83% in the top ten. The sample here was CD4+ or CD8+ T cells sorted from blood, taken in a trial of the OX40 agonist ivuxolimab. Receptor source: an adult with an advanced solid tumor such as melanoma, head and neck, liver or kidney cancer.

This clone was detected a few times. CDR3 residues: CASSQGGGTGYGYTF. Written as DNA, the CDR3 is TGTGCCAGCAGCCAAGGAGGTGGGACAGGGTATGGCTACACCTTC. The chain employs TRBV4-2 and TRBJ1-2, with 9 nucleotides matching TRBD1. Germline loops: CDR1 LGHNA, CDR2 YNFKEQ. J was trimmed by 5 bases and V by 1 base; bases with no gene match: 5. This CDR3 region has 15 residues.

The genes are TRBV7-9 and TRBJ2-5, with D possibly being TRBD1 or TRBD2 (6 bases each). Germline assignment: CDR1 SEHNR and CDR2 FQNEAQ (reference sequence). Between the trimmed V and J ends, which lost 6 bases and 1 base, there was a span of 12 bases. The CDR3 is made up of 14 amino acids. The CDR3 protein is CASRKRGPQETQYF. The CDR3 DNA reads as TGTGCCAGCAGGAAACGGGGGCCCCAAGAGACCCAGTACTTC.

The V call is TRBV30, the J call TRBJ2-6, with D hard to call. CDR1 is GTSNPN, CDR2 SVGIG, per germline (reference sequence). V was shortened by 0 bases and J by 1 base, with 4 bases between the two germline ends. The CDR3 runs 14 residues. The CDR3 spells CAWSVRSGANVLTF. CDR3 DNA sequence: TGTGCCTGGAGTGTACGGTCTGGGGCCAACGTCCTGACTTTC.

This clone was found a few times. The identical CDR3 is also encoded by other nucleotide sequences in the sample. V and J are TRBV27 and TRBJ1-1; the match to TRBD1 covers 8 bases. Losses at the gene ends were 4 bases for V and 4 bases for J; bases not matched to a gene: 2. The CDR3 spans 13 residues. Per germline, CDR1 MNHEY and CDR2 SMNVEV (reference sequence). CDR3 region: CASSSGQATEAFF. The CDR3 DNA sequence: TGTGCCAGCAGTTCGGGACAGGCCACTGAAGCTTTCTTT.

The rearrangement joins TRBV18 to TRBJ2-7, with 10 nucleotides matching TRBD1. The CDR3 runs 15 residues. CDR1 KGHSH and CDR2 LQKENI come from the germline V gene. Trimming removed 3 bases from V and 4 bases from J; junction bases left unmatched: 6. CDR3 amino acids: CASSPPGQGNYEQYF. The DNA for the CDR3 is TGTGCCAGCTCACCTCCGGGACAGGGGAATTACGAGCAGTACTTC.

As to this clone: Other DNA sequences within the sample encode an identical CDR3. The rearrangement links TRBV12-5 to TRBJ2-2, with D perhaps being TRBD1 or TRBD2 (5 bases each). CDR3 length: 15 amino acids. V lost 6 bases to trimming and J lost 2 bases, with 13 bases between them. Germline V gene lookup returns CDR1 LGHNT and CDR2 FRNRAP. CDR3 coding DNA: TGTGCTAGTGGGGTTGGGACGGGCAACACCGGGGAGCTGTTTTTT. As protein: CASGVGTGNTGELFF. Full variable domain (missing parts from reference TRBV12-5 and TRBJ2-2): DARVTQTPRHKVTEMGQEVTMRCQPILGHNTVFWYRQTMMQGLELLAYFRNRAPLDDSGMPKDRFSAEMPDATLATLKIQPSEPRDSAVYFCASGVGTGNTGELFFGEGSRLTVL.